This entry concerns a single T cell receptor (beta chain). Its target is not known. Sequencing used immunoSEQ multiplex PCR; TCRdb keeps in-frame clones, though not all of them. The sample lists 45,000 to 50,000 clones, under 95% seen once, with around a fifth in the top ten. This specimen belongs to a study of OX40 agonist ivuxolimab in advanced cancers. In the study overall: Having had anti-PD-1, anti-PD-L1 or anti-CTLA-4 therapy before was allowed, and 40% to 45% had some.

Overall study results and limits: Compared with CD4+, CD8+ T cells on average had more expanded clones. Patients with a partial response at 0.1-3.0 mg/kg had among the lowest clonal expansion.

Germline lookup yields CDR1 WNHNN and CDR2 SYGVQD (reference sequence). CDR3 length: 14 residues. V shed 5 bases and J 6 bases; nucleotides not matched to a gene: 4. This material consisted of CD4+ or CD8+ T cells sorted from blood, taken in a trial of the OX40 agonist ivuxolimab. This sequence joins TRBV10-1 and TRBJ2-1, with 10 bases aligning to TRBD2. The source of this sequence is an adult with an advanced solid tumor such as melanoma, head and neck, liver or kidney cancer. CDR3 nucleotides: TGCGCCAGCAGTCCAAGCGGGAGGGCCAATGAGCAGTTCTTC. Its protein product is CASSPSGRANEQFF.